This T cell receptor (beta chain) was obtained from a study of CD8 T cells in ankylosing spondylitis. Study findings and constraints: Seemingly distinctive of ankylosing spondylitis blood was a TCR beta motif formed by eight highly homologous variants.

Each CDR3 protein is one row after TCRdb ran MiXCR on the 5' RACE reads. The repertoire holds 200,000 to 250,000 distinct CDR3 sequences, with around 19% as singletons. The CDR3 extends over 15 amino acids. The ends lost 5 bases at V and 2 bases at J; junction bases unmatched: 8. Germline V gene lookup returns CDR1 SEHNR and CDR2 FQNEAQ (reference sequence). For this clonotype: What it binds is not known.

The chain employs TRBV7-9 and TRBJ2-5, with 7 bases fitting TRBD1. Sequencing was performed on blood, either unsorted or a sorted T cell fraction (not recorded which). The receptor was derived from a male donor with ankylosing spondylitis. In nucleotides, the CDR3 is TGTGCCAGCAGCCCCCGGGACAGACTACAAGAGACCCAGTACTTC. Translating it yields CASSPRDRLQETQYF.